These 8 T cell receptor beta chains were sequenced from one sample in a study of response to subunit inactivated influenza vaccine. TCRdb re-analysed the RT-PCR reads in MiXCR, keeping a single row per CDR3 protein. The sample holds a few hundred thousand distinct CDR3 sequences; around a fifth are singletons and the top ten take roughly a tenth. The sequencing here drew on PBMCs from blood, taken around 22 months after vaccination. The receptors here all came from a man aged 50-75 years who received an inactivated influenza vaccine.

This clonotype was detected ten times or more. This chain connects TRBV29-1 to TRBJ1-1, with a weak D call TRBD1 (5 bases). The CDR3 runs to 12 residues. Germline V CDR1 and CDR2: SQVTM, ANQGSEA. With 3 bases removed from V and 5 bases from J, the gap between germline ends came to 10 bases. Here the CDR3 reads CSVEVSGTEAFF. CDR3 sequence (DNA): TGCAGCGTTGAGGTGTCAGGGACTGAAGCTTTCTTT.

Ten or more counts support this clonotype. The rearrangement links TRBV7-9 to TRBJ1-1; D might be TRBD1 (6 bases). V gave up 6 bases and J gave up 7 bases, with 12 bases separating them. The CDR3 is 12 amino acids. The germline gives CDR1 SEHNR, CDR2 FQNEAQ (reference sequence). CDR3 nucleotide sequence: TGTGCCAGCAGTTTGGGGGCAAATGAAGCTTTCTTT. It codes for CASSLGANEAFF.

The chain couples TRBV4-1 to TRBJ2-5; the match to TRBD2 covers 12 bases. Per the germline V gene, CDR1 is MGHRA and CDR2 is YSYEKL. Trimming cost V 0 bases and J 6 bases; bases outside gene matches: 5. The CDR3 totals 16 residues. For the CDR3, the DNA is TGCGCCAGCAGCCAAGATCCACTAGCGGGGGGACAGACCCAGTACTTC. It yields the protein CASSQDPLAGGQTQYF.

In this sample, this clonotype turned up a few times. The chain couples TRBV20-1 to TRBJ1-6; 11 nucleotides align to TRBD1. This CDR3 region has 16 residues. From germline, CDR1 is DFQATT and CDR2 SNEGSKA (reference sequence). V dropped 0 bases and J dropped 7; count of bases not matched to a gene: 5. The CDR3 sequence is CSARDSGQGANSPLHF. CDR3 bases: TGCAGTGCTAGAGATTCTGGACAGGGGGCAAATTCACCCCTCCACTTT.

The chain carries TRBV5-1 and TRBJ1-4, with unresolved D. This CDR3 has 15 amino acids. The V gene lost 0 bases and the J gene lost 9 bases, with 15 bases spanning the gap. Germline loops: CDR1 SGHRS, CDR2 YFSETQ. The CDR3 sequence is CASSLGGGSSQKLFF. As DNA, the CDR3 is TGCGCCAGCAGCTTGGGAGGAGGGTCCTCCCAAAAACTGTTTTTT.

This clonotype was recorded a few times. CDR3 residues: CSVLVVNTEAFF. Here the CDR3 DNA reads TGCAGCGTTCTTGTCGTGAACACTGAAGCTTTCTTT. The rearrangement links TRBV29-1 to TRBJ1-1; D is undetermined. This CDR3 contains 12 residues. Germline V gene data show CDR1 as SQVTM and CDR2 as ANQGSEA. V lost 5 bases to trimming and J lost 0 bases, with 7 bases between them.

The rearrangement joins TRBV7-2 to TRBJ1-1; a possible D gene is TRBD1 (5 bases). The CDR3 is made up of 13 amino acids. V lost 5 bases, J lost 2 bases, and 9 bases lay in between. In germline, CDR1 is SGHTA, CDR2 FQGNSA. The CDR3 region has the DNA TGTGCCAGCAGCACACAGGCAAACACTGAAGCTTTCTTT. It codes for CASSTQANTEAFF.

The chain couples TRBV28 to TRBJ2-4, with D perhaps TRBD1 or TRBD2 (5 bases each). The CDR3 runs to 14 residues. Germline V gene lookup returns CDR1 MDHEN and CDR2 SYDVKM. Between the trimmed V and J ends, which lost 5 bases and 6 bases, there was a span of 14 bases. The CDR3 DNA sequence: TGTGCCAGCAGTCAGGGACGGTCAACAAACATTCAGTACTTC. Amino acid sequence: CASSQGRSTNIQYF. The full variable domain, its missing parts supplied by reference TRBV28 and TRBJ2-4, is DVKVTQSSRYLVKRTGEKVFLECVQDMDHENMFWYRQDPGLGLRLIYFSYDVKMKEKGDIPEGYSVSREKKERFSLILESASTNQTSMYLCASSQGRSTNIQYFGAGTRLSVL.